Listed here are 18 T cell receptor beta chains from one sample, sequenced in a study of tumor T cells in aggressive B-cell lymphoma. Using immunoSEQ multiplex PCR, the repertoire was profiled, and TCRdb retains in-frame clones only, with some absent. The data show 3,000 or so clones, 88% seen once. Sequencing was done on a sample of tumor tissue. The receptor source for this set is an adult with diffuse large B cell lymphoma.

The chain is built from TRBV28 and TRBJ1-5; 8 bases line up with TRBD1. J lost 0 bases, V lost 5 bases, and 6 bases had no gene match. Germline V gene lookup returns CDR1 MDHEN and CDR2 SYDVKM. This CDR3 is 16 amino acids long. The CDR3 loop reads CASSPGQGVSNQPQHF. The DNA of the CDR3 is TGTGCCAGCAGTCCTGGACAGGGAGTTAGCAATCAGCCCCAGCATTTT.

In its sample, this clone was seen once. The genes are TRBV19 and TRBJ1-5; a weak D match, TRBD1 (5 bases). CDR3 size: 15 residues. The V gene's germline CDR1 is LNHDA and CDR2 SQIVND (reference sequence). Trimming pared 5 bases from V and 2 bases from J, leaving 13 bases between. CDR3 protein: CASSQGLGGNQPQHF. Here the CDR3 DNA reads TGTGCCAGTAGTCAGGGACTCGGGGGCAATCAGCCCCAGCATTTT.

The chain joins TRBV4-2 to TRBJ2-7; TRBD2 agrees at 9 bases. This CDR3 contains 17 residues. Germline V CDR1 and CDR2: LGHNA, YNFKEQ. V lost 4 bases to trimming and J lost 2 bases; unmatched junction nucleotides: 12. The CDR3, as DNA: TGTGCCAGCAGCCGAGCGGGGGCGGGGGGGGCCGCCTACGAGCAGTACTTC. Translated, it gives CASSRAGAGGAAYEQYF.

This sequence joins TRBV19 and TRBJ1-2, with D uncertain. The germline CDR1 and CDR2 sequences are LNHDA and SQIVND (reference sequence). V shed 3 bases and J shed 0 bases, with 8 bases lying between them. The CDR3 sequence is 14 residues long. In DNA form, the CDR3 reads TGTGCCAGTAGTATTGGCGGGGCTAACTATGGCTACACCTTC. The encoded protein is CASSIGGANYGYTF.

This clone was seen just once. This sequence joins TRBV18 and TRBJ2-7; TRBD1 aligns across 7 bases. Germline trimming cut 4 bases from V and 5 bases from J; bases unmatched to any gene: 5. Germline CDR1 and CDR2: KGHSH and LQKENI. This CDR3 has 13 residues. This CDR3 reads CASSLGQSNEQYF. In nucleotides, the CDR3 is TGTGCCAGCTCACTGGGACAGTCCAACGAGCAGTACTTC.

Only one count was recorded for this clone. The rearrangement joins TRBV7-9 to TRBJ1-3; possibly TRBD1 for D (6 bases). Germline CDR1 SEHNR, CDR2 FQNEAQ (reference sequence). The CDR3 contains 14 residues. Trimming removed 5 bases at V and 2 bases at J, with 10 bases between. The CDR3 nucleotides are TGTGCCAGCAGCCCGGGACAAACTGGAAACACCATATATTTT. It codes for CASSPGQTGNTIYF.

The rearrangement joins TRBV7-9 to TRBJ2-1; 7 nucleotides line up with TRBD1. The trim removed 0 bases at V and 5 bases at J, leaving 4 bases unmatched. The CDR3 length is 15 residues. Germline lookup yields CDR1 SEHNR and CDR2 FQNEAQ (reference sequence). CDR3 sequence (DNA): TGTGCCAGCAGCTTAGCCCGGGACAGAGACAATGAGCAGTTCTTC. It specifies CASSLARDRDNEQFF.

A single count supports this clone. This chain connects TRBV27 to TRBJ2-7; D unclear. V dropped 3 bases and J dropped 3 bases, with 6 bases sitting between them. This CDR3 is built from 12 residues. The V gene's germline CDR1 is MNHEY and CDR2 SMNVEV (reference sequence). CDR3 DNA sequence: TGTGCCAGCAGTTTCAACGGCTACGAGCAGTACTTC. Encoded protein: CASSFNGYEQYF.

This clone was observed a single time. The V and J genes are TRBV6-5 and TRBJ1-1; TRBD1 matches 7 bases. The J segment lost 0 bases and the V segment lost 4 bases, leaving 2 bases of the junction unmatched. The CDR3 has 14 amino acids. Germline CDR1 and CDR2: MNHEY and SVGAGI. The CDR3 DNA follows: TGTGCCAGCAGTTTAGACAGGGTGAACACTGAAGCTTTCTTT. This codes for CASSLDRVNTEAFF.

V usage is TRBV11-2 and J usage is TRBJ1-3; D not certain. The CDR3 contains 15 residues. Germline CDR1 and CDR2: SGHAT and FQNNGV. V was pared by 0 bases and J by 5 bases, with 11 bases between. The CDR3 sequence is CASSLDLVRRNTIYF. DNA for the CDR3: TGTGCCAGCAGCTTAGATCTTGTGAGGAGAAACACCATATATTTT.

The chain links TRBV28 to TRBJ1-1; the D is unclear. In germline, CDR1 is MDHEN, CDR2 SYDVKM. This CDR3 has 15 amino acids. Trimming stripped 3 bases from V and 0 bases from J, with 11 bases between. The CDR3 DNA sequence: TGTGCCAGCAGTTTGAATGAGGAAATGAACACTGAAGCTTTCTTT. This translates into CASSLNEEMNTEAFF.

The chain is built from TRBV19 and TRBJ1-5; TRBD1 is a possible D gene (5 bases). Trimming took off 3 bases at V and 8 bases at J, with 11 bases between the two ends. Germline V gene sequence: CDR1 LNHDA, CDR2 SQIVND (reference sequence). This CDR3 is 13 amino acids long. CDR3 amino acids: CASSIGAPKPQHF. The CDR3 nucleotides are TGTGCCAGTAGTATTGGGGCCCCGAAGCCCCAGCATTTT.

The CDR3 DNA is TGTGCCAGCAGTCTCAGTGGAGCGATACAGGGGTGGGTTGGGCCCACCGGGGAGCTGTTTTTT. Translated, it gives CASSLSGAIQGWVGPTGELFF. The rearrangement links TRBV27 to TRBJ2-2; 7 nucleotides align to TRBD1. This CDR3 spans 21 amino acids. CDR1 and CDR2 from the germline V gene are MNHEY and SMNVEV (reference sequence). J lost 4 bases, V lost 5 bases, and 25 bases had no gene match.

This clone appeared a few times. V usage is TRBV18 and J usage is TRBJ1-2; 9 bases map to TRBD1. Trimming took 3 bases from V and 5 from J; bases not matched to a gene: 10. The CDR3 loop spans 16 amino acids. Germline-derived CDR1 and CDR2 are KGHSH and LQKENI. The CDR3 loop is CASSPETGGSGYGYTF. Written as DNA, the CDR3 is TGTGCCAGCTCACCCGAGACAGGGGGGTCGGGGTATGGCTACACCTTC.

This clone has a single count. The chain carries TRBV7-8 and TRBJ2-5, with unresolved D. Deletions cut 2 bases from V and 5 bases from J, with 6 bases between. The CDR3 consists of 12 residues. The germline gives CDR1 SGHVS, CDR2 FQNEAQ. In nucleotides, the CDR3 is TGTGCCAGCAGCTTAATATCGGAGACCCAGTACTTC. It encodes CASSLISETQYF. The full variable domain, completed using reference TRBV7-8 and TRBJ2-5, is GAGVSQSPRYKVAKRGQDVALRCDPISGHVSLFWYQQALGQGPEFLTYFQNEAQLDKSGLPSDRFFAERPEGSVSTLKIQRTQQEDSAVYLCASSLISETQYFGPGTRLLVL.

This chain uses TRBV28 with TRBJ2-7, with TRBD2 matching 10 bases. CDR1 is MDHEN and CDR2 is SYDVKM in the germline V gene. The CDR3 totals 17 residues. V shed 3 bases, J shed 0 bases, and the junction held 8 bases outside the gene matches. CDR3 sequence (DNA): TGTGCCAGCAGTTTCGTAGCGGGAGGTTCCAGCTCCTACGAGCAGTACTTC. Its translation is CASSFVAGGSSSYEQYF. Complete variable domain (other parts from reference TRBV28 and TRBJ2-7): DVKVTQSSRYLVKRTGEKVFLECVQDMDHENMFWYRQDPGLGLRLIYFSYDVKMKEKGDIPEGYSVSREKKERFSLILESASTNQTSMYLCASSFVAGGSSSYEQYFGPGTRLTVT.

V gene TRBV29-1 combines with J gene TRBJ2-1, with D possibly being TRBD2 (5 bases). Germline CDR1 and CDR2: SQVTM and ANQGSEA. This CDR3 comprises 11 residues. The CDR3 coding sequence is TGCAGGGCGGGCTCCTACAATGAGCAGTTCTTC. It is translated as CRAGSYNEQFF.

The chain is built from TRBV7-9 and TRBJ1-2; D ambiguous. V lost 3 bases and J 3 bases, leaving 5 bases between the germline ends. The CDR3 contains 12 residues. Germline values: CDR1 SEHNR, CDR2 FQNEAQ (reference sequence). Written as DNA, the CDR3 is TGTGCCAGCAGCTTGTTCGACTATGGCTACACCTTC. It translates to CASSLFDYGYTF.